The next 3 T cell receptor beta chains were all read from a single sample in a study of neoadjuvant anti-PD-1 for oral cavity cancer. Produced via immunoSEQ multiplex PCR; TCRdb's table is partial and in-frame only. The sample records around 17,000 clones, about 61% being singletons. This sample comprised PBMCs, obtained before nivolumab (anti-PD-1) treatment. These receptors all stem from a person between 35 and 79 years old with oral cavity squamous cell carcinoma.

The V and J genes are TRBV2 and TRBJ2-7; 12 bases line up with TRBD2. Per germline, CDR1 SNHLY and CDR2 FYNNEI. This CDR3 region has 14 residues. V gave up 6 bases and J gave up 10 bases; unmatched junction bases: 10. CDR3 residues: CASRPGLAGPEQYF. The CDR3 nucleotides are TGTGCCAGCAGACCGGGACTAGCGGGCCCGGAACAGTACTTC.

The V gene is TRBV6-1, the J gene TRBJ1-1; no clear D gene. Trimming took 2 bases from V and 3 from J, leaving 7 bases between them. The CDR3 length is 13 residues. Germline values: CDR1 MNHNS, CDR2 SASEGT. The chain's CDR3 is CASSEQRDTEAFF. The CDR3 DNA reads TGTGCCAGCAGTGAACAAAGGGACACTGAAGCTTTCTTT.

The genes are TRBV7-9 and TRBJ1-2, with TRBD1 identical over 10 bases. The length of the CDR3 is 14 residues. Trimming removed 1 base from V and 7 bases from J; junction bases left unmatched: 3. From germline, CDR1 is SEHNR and CDR2 FQNEAQ (reference sequence). In DNA, the CDR3 is TGTGCCAGCAGCTTAGAGGGACAGGGGACTGGCTACACCTTC. Translating it yields CASSLEGQGTGYTF.